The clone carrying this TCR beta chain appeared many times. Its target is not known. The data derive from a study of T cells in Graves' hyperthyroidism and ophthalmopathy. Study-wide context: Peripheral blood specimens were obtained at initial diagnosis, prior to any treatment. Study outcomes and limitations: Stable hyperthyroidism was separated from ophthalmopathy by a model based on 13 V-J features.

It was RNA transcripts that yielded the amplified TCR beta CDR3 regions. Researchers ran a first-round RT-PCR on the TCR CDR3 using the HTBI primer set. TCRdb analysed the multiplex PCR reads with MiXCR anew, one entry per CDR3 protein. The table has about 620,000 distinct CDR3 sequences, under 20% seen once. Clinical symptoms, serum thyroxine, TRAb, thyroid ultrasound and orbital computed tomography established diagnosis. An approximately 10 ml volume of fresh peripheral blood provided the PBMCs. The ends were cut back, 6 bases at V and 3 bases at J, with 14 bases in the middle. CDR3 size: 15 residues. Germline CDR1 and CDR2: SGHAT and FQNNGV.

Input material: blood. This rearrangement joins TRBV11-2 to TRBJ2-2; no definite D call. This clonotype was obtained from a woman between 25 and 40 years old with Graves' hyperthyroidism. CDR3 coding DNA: TGTGCCAGCAGTGGTGCGGTCGCCCACACCGGGGAGCTGTTTTTT. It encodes CASSGAVAHTGELFF.